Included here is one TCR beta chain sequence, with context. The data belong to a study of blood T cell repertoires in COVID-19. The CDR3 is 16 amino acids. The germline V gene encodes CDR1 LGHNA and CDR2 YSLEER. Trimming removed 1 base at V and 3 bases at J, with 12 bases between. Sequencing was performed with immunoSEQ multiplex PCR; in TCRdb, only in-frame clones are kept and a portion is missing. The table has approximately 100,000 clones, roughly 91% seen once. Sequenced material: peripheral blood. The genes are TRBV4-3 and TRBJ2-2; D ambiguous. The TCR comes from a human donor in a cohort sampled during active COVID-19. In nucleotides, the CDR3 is TGCGCCAGCAGCCAAGGGCTCCACGGAGACACCGGGGAGCTGTTTTTT. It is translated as CASSQGLHGDTGELFF.